This T cell receptor (beta chain) was sequenced during a study of regulatory T cells in long-lasting Graves disease. For TCR beta, libraries came from iRepertoire HTBI primers and Arm-PCR of CDR3 regions. TCRdb reanalysed the multiplex PCR reads using MiXCR and keeps one entry per CDR3 protein. Among over 350,000 distinct CDR3 sequences, more than 20% were seen once, and the ten largest hold under 25%. In germline, CDR1 is SEHNR, CDR2 FQNEAQ (reference sequence). The CDR3 is 15 residues long. Trimming pared 5 bases from V and 1 base from J, leaving 11 bases between. This sample's time point: persistent/refractory GD, antithyroid drugs over 5 years with positive TRAb. Generation of the TCR library employed RNA extracted from PBMCs.

The V gene is TRBV7-9, the J gene TRBJ2-2; D is possibly TRBD1 or TRBD2 (7 bases each). The specimen comprised peripheral blood mononuclear cells (PBMCs), sampled when the disease was refractory, from a patient treated with antithyroid drugs. This sequence originates from a female donor with Graves disease. CDR3 sequence reads: CASSGRGLNTGELFF. CDR3 bases: TGTGCCAGCAGCGGGAGGGGGCTGAACACCGGGGAGCTGTTTTTT.